One and the same sample provided the 20 T cell receptor beta chains below, sequenced in a study of OX40 agonist ivuxolimab in advanced cancers. Using immunoSEQ multiplex PCR, the repertoire was profiled, and TCRdb retains in-frame clones only, with some absent. Of around 72,000 clones listed, approximately 93% are singletons. The source was CD4+ or CD8+ T cells sorted from blood, collected in a trial of the OX40 agonist ivuxolimab. The receptors derive from an adult with an advanced solid tumor such as melanoma, head and neck, liver or kidney cancer.

This chain links TRBV28 with TRBJ2-1; no clear D. Trimming stripped 6 bases from V and 3 bases from J, with 15 bases between. The CDR3 is 15 amino acids. Per the germline V gene, CDR1 is MDHEN and CDR2 is SYDVKM. CDR3 DNA sequence: TGTGCCAGCAGCCCCGTTGTGGGCCTCTACAATGAGCAGTTCTTC. Residues: CASSPVVGLYNEQFF.

The chain carries TRBV28 and TRBJ2-1; 7 bases align to TRBD1. CDR3 length: 14 residues. Trimming removed 5 bases from V and 6 bases from J; junction bases left unmatched: 7. Germline CDR1 and CDR2: MDHEN and SYDVKM. CDR3 region: CASSPYRGSNEQFF. CDR3 DNA: TGTGCCAGCAGTCCCTACAGGGGCAGCAATGAGCAGTTCTTC.

This chain connects TRBV5-1 to TRBJ2-7, with D maybe TRBD2 (5 bases). V shed 5 bases and J shed 7 bases, with 19 bases lying between them. Per the germline V gene, CDR1 is SGHRS and CDR2 is YFSETQ. CDR3 length equals 14 residues. As DNA, the CDR3 is TGCGCCAGCAGACCGGACTCCATCTCTTTAGAGCAGTACTTC. Its translation is CASRPDSISLEQYF.

The V and J genes are TRBV11-2 and TRBJ2-7; a possible D gene is TRBD2 (5 bases). CDR3 length equals 16 residues. Germline V gene data show CDR1 as SGHAT and CDR2 as FQNNGV. V gave up 0 bases and J gave up 4 bases, with 16 bases separating them. Here the CDR3 DNA reads TGTGCCAGCAGCTTAGATTCGGGGTCGAGGGCTTACGAGCAGTACTTC. Residues: CASSLDSGSRAYEQYF.

The chain recombines TRBV19 with TRBJ2-3; D unresolved. There are 14 residues in the CDR3. Per germline, CDR1 LNHDA and CDR2 SQIVND (reference sequence). Between the trimmed V and J ends, which lost 6 bases and 2 bases, there was a span of 12 bases. The CDR3 coding sequence is TGTGCCAGTAGGGCCCATAAATCCACAGATACGCAGTATTTT. Protein sequence: CASRAHKSTDTQYF.

The rearrangement uses TRBV27 and TRBJ2-7; weak D call: TRBD2 (6 bases). CDR1 is MNHEY, CDR2 SMNVEV, per germline (reference sequence). This CDR3 spans 15 amino acids. V gave up 2 bases and J gave up 0 bases, with 11 bases separating them. CDR3 amino acids: CASSLAGRGSYEQYF. CDR3 bases: TGTGCCAGCAGTTTAGCAGGGCGGGGCTCCTACGAGCAGTACTTC.

The chain recombines TRBV18 with TRBJ1-2, with D hard to call. Germline assignment: CDR1 KGHSH and CDR2 LQKENI. Deletions cut 6 bases from V and 0 bases from J, with 11 bases between. The length of the CDR3 is 14 residues. The CDR3 nucleotides are TGTGCCAGCTCCCCCCTTGAGACTAACTATGGCTACACCTTC. This codes for CASSPLETNYGYTF.

The rearrangement links TRBV7-9 to TRBJ2-1, with TRBD2 matching over 8 bases. Looked up from germline, CDR1 is SEHNR and CDR2 is FQNEAQ (reference sequence). The junction had 3 bases not matched to a gene; V was cut back by 5 bases and J by 0 bases. This CDR3 spans 15 amino acids. The CDR3 coding sequence is TGTGCCAGCAGCCGAAGCGGGAGCTCCTACAATGAGCAGTTCTTC. Translation: CASSRSGSSYNEQFF.

In DNA form, the CDR3 reads TGTGCCAGCAGCCCTCTAGCGGGGGAGACCCGCGATACGCAGTATTTT. Translation gives CASSPLAGETRDTQYF. V usage is TRBV7-9 and J usage is TRBJ2-3; TRBD2 matches at 10 bases. V dropped 5 bases and J dropped 6; count of bases not matched to a gene: 11. Per the germline V gene, CDR1 is SEHNR and CDR2 is FQNEAQ (reference sequence). This CDR3 spans 16 amino acids.

This clone was found once. The chain joins TRBV7-3 to TRBJ1-4, with D possibly being TRBD1 (5 bases). Trimming cost V 0 bases and J 7 bases, with 12 bases left between them. The V gene's germline CDR1 is SGHTA and CDR2 FQGTGA. This CDR3 spans 15 amino acids. This CDR3 reads CASSLTGRRGEKLFF. The CDR3 nucleotides read TGTGCCAGCAGCTTAACGGGACGGCGGGGTGAAAAACTGTTTTTT.

This chain joins TRBV5-6 and TRBJ2-7; 7 bases are a match to TRBD2. Germline loops: CDR1 SGHDT, CDR2 YYEEEE. Losses at the gene ends were 7 bases for V and 2 bases for J; bases not matched to a gene: 0. The CDR3 contains 11 residues. CDR3 residues: CASGGAYEQYF. CDR3 in DNA: TGTGCCAGCGGGGGGGCCTACGAGCAGTACTTC.

This chain links TRBV6-1 with TRBJ2-7; 9 bases map to TRBD1. Germline CDR1 and CDR2: MNHNS and SASEGT. Germline trimming cut 4 bases from V and 3 bases from J; bases unmatched to any gene: 4. This CDR3 contains 14 residues. The CDR3 DNA reads as TGTGCCAGCAGTGCTAGGACAGGGGACTACGAGCAGTACTTC. Residues: CASSARTGDYEQYF.

This clone has only one observation. J is TRBJ2-7 and V is TRBV19; tentative D call: TRBD1 (6 bases). The CDR3 covers 12 residues. CDR1 is LNHDA, CDR2 SQIVND, per germline (reference sequence). V was pared by 3 bases and J by 6 bases, with 9 bases between. The CDR3 is CASSITGLEQYF. As DNA, the CDR3 is TGTGCCAGTAGTATTACAGGGCTCGAGCAGTACTTC. Together with reference TRBV19 and TRBJ2-7, the CDR3 gives the full variable domain: DGGITQSPKYLFRKEGQNVTLSCEQNLNHDAMYWYRQDPGQGLRLIYYSQIVNDFQKGDIAEGYSVSREKKESFPLTVTSAQKNPTAFYLCASSITGLEQYFGPGTRLTVT.

The chain combines TRBV27 with TRBJ2-1; D is unresolved. The CDR3 loop spans 12 amino acids. Trimming took 2 bases from V and 10 from J, leaving 9 bases between them. Germline lookup yields CDR1 MNHEY and CDR2 SMNVEV (reference sequence). The CDR3 sequence: CASSLTRTEQFF. In DNA form, the CDR3 reads TGTGCCAGCAGTTTAACAAGGACCGAGCAGTTCTTC.

This chain uses TRBV6-6 with TRBJ2-7; possibly TRBD1 or TRBD2 for D (5 bases each). This CDR3 region has 13 residues. In germline, CDR1 is MNHNY, CDR2 SVGAGI (reference sequence). Between the trimmed V and J ends, which lost 7 bases and 5 bases, there was a span of 15 bases. As DNA, the CDR3 is TGTGCCAGCAACCGGGACGCGGCCAACGAGCAGTACTTC. Translated: CASNRDAANEQYF.

This clone was observed once. V is TRBV5-1 and J is TRBJ2-7; 7 nucleotides agree with TRBD2. CDR3 size: 15 residues. Germline CDR1 and CDR2: SGHRS and YFSETQ. The trim removed 0 bases at V and 0 bases at J, leaving 3 bases unmatched. CDR3: CASSLGGTNSYEQYF. CDR3 nucleotides: TGCGCCAGCAGCTTGGGTGGGACTAACTCCTACGAGCAGTACTTC. The entire variable domain, with the rest obtained from reference TRBV5-1 and TRBJ2-7, is as follows: KAGVTQTPRYLIKTRGQQVTLSCSPISGHRSVSWYQQTPGQGLQFLFEYFSETQRNKGNFPGRFSGRQFSNSRSEMNVSTLELGDSALYLCASSLGGTNSYEQYFGPGTRLTVT.

V gene TRBV6-6 combines with J gene TRBJ2-7; D possibly corresponds to TRBD2 (5 bases). Germline V gene data show CDR1 as MNHNY and CDR2 as SVGAGI (reference sequence). Trimming cost V 0 bases and J 4 bases, with 7 bases left between them. There are 13 residues in the CDR3. The CDR3 protein is CASSYSGVYEQYF. CDR3 DNA sequence: TGTGCCAGCAGTTACTCGGGAGTTTACGAGCAGTACTTC.

The genes are TRBV28 and TRBJ2-2; D may be TRBD1 or TRBD2 (6 bases each). The germline V gene encodes CDR1 MDHEN and CDR2 SYDVKM. V was trimmed by 8 bases and J by 7 bases, leaving 11 bases between them. The CDR3 runs 12 residues. The CDR3 DNA sequence: TGTGCCAGCGGGGGGCCCGACGGGGAGCTGTTTTTT. Translated: CASGGPDGELFF.

This clone was picked up one time. This chain uses TRBV7-2 with TRBJ2-3; 10 nucleotides align to TRBD2. Germline loops: CDR1 SGHTA, CDR2 FQGNSA. The CDR3 has 16 residues. V lost 6 bases and J lost 7; bases outside the gene matches: 13. The CDR3 is CASSLPGLASINTQYF. The CDR3 nucleotides are TGTGCCAGCAGTTTGCCGGGACTAGCGTCCATCAATACGCAGTATTTT. The variable domain in full, with the rest retrieved from reference TRBV7-2 and TRBJ2-3, is GAGVSQSPSNKVTEKGKDVELRCDPISGHTALYWYRQSLGQGLEFLIYFQGNSAPDKSGLPSDRFSAERTGGSVSTLTIQRTQQEDSAVYLCASSLPGLASINTQYFGPGTRLTVL.

The V and J genes are TRBV6-1 and TRBJ1-2, with no clear D. Germline V gene sequence: CDR1 MNHNS, CDR2 SASEGT. There are 13 residues in the CDR3. Trimming shortened V by 4 bases and J by 6 bases, and 12 bases separated the two germline ends. CDR3 DNA: TGTGCCAGCAGTGGACCCCCCCGGGATGGCTACACCTTC. Translated: CASSGPPRDGYTF.